These 31 T cell receptor beta chains were sequenced from one sample in a study of cytomegalovirus exposure and HLA in healthy donors. This PCR relied on a set of 60 Vbeta primers and 13 Jbeta primers. TCRdb's copy holds only in-frame clones and misses some; the assay was immunoSEQ multiplex PCR. The sample holds over 100,000 clones, approximately 80% seen once. Sequencing used PBMCs. These receptors all stem from a woman aged 35 to 49 in good health and CMV-seronegative.

As regards this clone: The junction and the germline gene differ at one end; a read error may be behind it. The V gene is TRBV19, the J gene TRBJ1-1; tentatively, D is TRBD1 (5 bases). The CDR3 has 12 residues. CDR1 and CDR2 from the germline V gene are LNHDA and SQIVND (reference sequence). The CDR3, as DNA: TGTGCCAGTAGGGGATTTCGAACCCAGGGTGTCTTT. Amino acid sequence: CASRGFRTQGVF.

The chain combines TRBV30 with TRBJ2-7; D is ambiguous. Trimming stripped 5 bases from V and 2 bases from J, with 16 bases between. There are 14 residues in the CDR3. Germline CDR1 GTSNPN, CDR2 SVGIG (reference sequence). The CDR3 bases are TGTGCCTGGGGCGAACTACCTTCTCCCTACGAGCAGTACTTC. Protein sequence: CAWGELPSPYEQYF.

The chain recombines TRBV4-3 with TRBJ1-2; 9 bases are a match to TRBD1. This CDR3 spans 14 amino acids. V lost 0 bases, J lost 7 bases, and 3 bases stayed unmatched. CDR1 is LGHNA, CDR2 YSLEER, per germline. In DNA, the CDR3 is TGCGCCAGCAGCCAAGAAGAGGACAGGGGTGGCTACACCTTC. It specifies CASSQEEDRGGYTF.

This clone was recorded only once. The chain links TRBV4-3 to TRBJ1-4; possible D gene TRBD1, 5 bases. CDR1 is LGHNA, CDR2 YSLEER, per germline. V was clipped by 0 bases and J by 8 bases, with 19 bases between them. The CDR3 covers 17 residues. The chain's CDR3 is CASSQDALPSGGEKLFF. DNA of the CDR3: TGCGCCAGCAGCCAAGATGCGCTTCCCTCTGGGGGGGAAAAACTGTTTTTT.

The chain links TRBV6-4 to TRBJ2-7; D might be TRBD2 (6 bases). The germline gives CDR1 MRHNA, CDR2 SNTAGT. This CDR3 has 16 residues. Trimming pared 0 bases from V and 4 bases from J, leaving 16 bases between. CDR3 DNA sequence: TGTGCCAGCAGTGACTCGACGTGGGAGCGGGCTTACGAGCAGTACTTC. Translation: CASSDSTWERAYEQYF.

This chain joins TRBV11-2 and TRBJ2-3; the match to TRBD2 covers 8 bases. The J segment lost 3 bases and the V segment lost 4 bases, leaving 9 bases of the junction unmatched. The CDR3 length is 16 residues. Germline CDR1 is SGHAT and CDR2 is FQNNGV. CDR3 coding DNA: TGTGCCAGCAGCTCCGGACTAGCCCTAGGAACAGATACGCAGTATTTT. As protein: CASSSGLALGTDTQYF.

A few counts support this clone. The gene calls are TRBV7-2 and TRBJ1-5; 7 bases align to TRBD1. CDR3 size: 14 residues. V was clipped by 5 bases and J by 6 bases; unmatched bases: 7. Germline CDR1 reads SGHTA; CDR2 reads FQGNSA. The CDR3 loop reads CASSARQGSQPQHF. The CDR3 region has the DNA TGTGCCAGCAGCGCCCGACAGGGAAGTCAGCCCCAGCATTTT.

The CDR3 sequence: CASSLGRQGRAGQPQHF. The CDR3 region has the DNA TGTGCCAGCAGCTTAGGAAGACAGGGGAGAGCAGGGCAGCCCCAGCATTTT. The rearrangement joins TRBV7-2 to TRBJ1-5; 8 bases are shared with TRBD1. This CDR3 has 17 amino acids. The V gene end was trimmed by 1 base and the J gene end by 7 bases; junction bases not matched to a gene: 12. CDR1 SGHTA and CDR2 FQGNSA come from the germline V gene.

The chain is built from TRBV28 and TRBJ2-5; 7 positions match TRBD1. The J call may be incorrect, as the DNA end agrees better with TRBJ2-7. CDR3 length equals 14 residues. Germline CDR1 reads MDHEN; CDR2 reads SYDVKM. The CDR3 DNA sequence: TGTGCCAGCAGTTCGACAGGGAGTTTACACGAGCAGTACTTC. Translating gives CASSSTGSLHEQYF.

This clone showed up just once. The sample holds other DNA sequences that translate to the same CDR3. The chain links TRBV5-1 to TRBJ1-3; the D gene is possibly TRBD1 (5 bases). V was cut by 0 bases and J by 4 bases, with 11 bases left in between. Germline CDR1 SGHRS, CDR2 YFSETQ. The CDR3 totals 15 residues. CDR3 amino acids: CASSLDESGGNTIYF. In DNA, the CDR3 is TGCGCCAGCAGCTTGGACGAGTCAGGGGGAAACACCATATATTTT.

The chain combines TRBV18 with TRBJ1-5; D gene unclear. The V gene's germline CDR1 is KGHSH and CDR2 LQKENI. This CDR3 comprises 15 residues. V was cut by 3 bases and J by 5 bases, with 14 bases left in between. CDR3 residues: CASSPAGGRDQPQHF. DNA of the CDR3: TGTGCCAGCTCACCCGCAGGAGGGAGAGATCAGCCCCAGCATTTT.

The rearrangement links TRBV28 to TRBJ2-1, with TRBD2 matching over 9 bases. The CDR3 consists of 16 residues. Looked up from germline, CDR1 is MDHEN and CDR2 is SYDVKM. V was clipped by 2 bases and J by 10 bases; unmatched bases: 12. The CDR3 reads CASSLRASGVRREQFF. The CDR3 DNA is TGTGCCAGCAGTTTAAGGGCTAGCGGGGTAAGGAGGGAGCAGTTCTTC.

The J gene is TRBJ2-5, the V gene TRBV4-2, with 12 bases lining up with TRBD2. In germline, CDR1 is LGHNA, CDR2 YNFKEQ. The CDR3 loop spans 15 amino acids. After removal of 1 base from V and 9 bases from J, the junction contained 6 bases not matched to a gene. The CDR3 DNA follows: TGTGCCAGCAGCCAAGCACTAGCGGGAGGCATCGCCCAGTACTTC. The encoded protein is CASSQALAGGIAQYF.

The chain has TRBV6-5 and TRBJ1-1; D gene uncertain. The V and J ends lost 10 bases and 1 base respectively, with 19 bases between them. The CDR3 contains 15 residues. The germline gives CDR1 MNHEY, CDR2 SVGAGI. CDR3 nucleotides: TGTGCCACATATCGAATAGAGAACGCGAACACTGAAGCTTTCTTT. Protein product: CATYRIENANTEAFF.

The chain is built from TRBV7-9 and TRBJ1-5, with 7 bases lining up with TRBD1. J gave up 3 bases and V 5 bases, and 4 bases lay outside the gene matches. Germline lookup yields CDR1 SEHNR and CDR2 FQNEAQ (reference sequence). The CDR3 is 14 amino acids. The CDR3 DNA is TGTGCCAGCAGCCAGGGGGTTGACAATCAGCCCCAGCATTTT. This sequence encodes CASSQGVDNQPQHF.

The V gene is TRBV6-1, the J gene TRBJ2-3; D possibly corresponds to TRBD1 (6 bases). This CDR3 contains 13 residues. V lost 8 bases and J 1 base, leaving 10 bases between the germline ends. CDR1 MNHNS and CDR2 SASEGT come from the germline V gene. The CDR3 reads CASSGDGTDTQYF. CDR3 bases: TGTGCCAGCTCAGGGGATGGCACAGATACGCAGTATTTT.

J is TRBJ2-1 and V is TRBV10-1; a possible D gene is TRBD1 (5 bases). The CDR3 is 11 residues long. Germline loops: CDR1 WNHNN, CDR2 SYGVQD (reference sequence). CDR3 region: CPGHFWDEQFF. The CDR3 DNA is TGCCCAGGGCATTTCTGGGATGAGCAGTTCTTC.

J is TRBJ2-3 and V is TRBV5-1, with 9 bases that match TRBD1. Per germline, CDR1 SGHRS and CDR2 YFSETQ. Unmatched junction bases numbered 7, after V lost 6 bases and J lost 5 bases. The CDR3 covers 14 residues. CDR3 in amino acids: CASTYRGQGDTQYF. The CDR3 region has the DNA TGCGCCAGCACTTACAGGGGGCAAGGAGATACGCAGTATTTT.

This clone was counted only a few times. The chain has TRBV5-4 and TRBJ2-1; 9 bases agree with TRBD2. This CDR3 is built from 16 residues. Germline loops: CDR1 SGHNT, CDR2 YYREEE (reference sequence). With V trimmed by 9 bases and J by 5 bases, 15 bases remained unmatched. CDR3 in amino acids: CAIAGIAGVSNNEQFF. In nucleotides, the CDR3 is TGTGCCATAGCGGGGATAGCGGGGGTCTCGAACAATGAGCAGTTCTTC.

This chain joins TRBV9 and TRBJ2-1; weak D call: TRBD2 (6 bases). CDR1 is SGDLS, CDR2 YYNGEE, per germline. The CDR3 sequence is 16 residues long. V lost 3 bases, J lost 3 bases, and 16 bases lay in between. The CDR3 nucleotides read TGTGCCAGCAGCGGACCGGGGGTGCGGGACTACAATGAGCAGTTCTTC. Residues: CASSGPGVRDYNEQFF.

V gene TRBV15 combines with J gene TRBJ1-1, with D perhaps matching TRBD1 (5 bases). V was clipped by 1 base and J by 1 base, with 10 bases between them. CDR3 length equals 15 residues. Germline V gene sequence: CDR1 LNHNV, CDR2 YYDKDF (reference sequence). CDR3 nucleotides: TGTGCCACCAGCAGAGGCGGGACGGGGAACACTGAAGCTTTCTTT. Amino acid sequence: CATSRGGTGNTEAFF.

J is TRBJ1-2 and V is TRBV2; no definite D call. Germline CDR1 SNHLY, CDR2 FYNNEI. Trimming cost V 9 bases and J 2 bases, with 19 bases left between them. The CDR3 is 15 amino acids. CDR3 nucleotides: TGTGCCAGTAAGCCCCCAATCCCCTACAACTATGGCTACACCTTC. Translating it yields CASKPPIPYNYGYTF.

The rearrangement joins TRBV7-9 to TRBJ2-7, with D possibly TRBD2 on 5 matching bases. This CDR3 contains 11 residues. With 8 bases removed from V and 5 bases from J, the gap between germline ends came to 10 bases. Germline V lookup: CDR1 SEHNR, CDR2 FQNEAQ (reference sequence). This CDR3 reads CASGFGNEQYF. CDR3 in DNA: TGTGCCAGCGGATTCGGGAACGAGCAGTACTTC.

The J gene is TRBJ2-3, the V gene TRBV9, with TRBD2 as a possible D gene (5 bases). Germline V gene data show CDR1 as SGDLS and CDR2 as YYNGEE. The CDR3 runs to 15 residues. The V and J ends lost 4 bases and 5 bases respectively, with 17 bases between them. CDR3 in DNA: TGTGCCAGCAGCCGACGGCCCTGGGCGGGAGATACGCAGTATTTT. This translates into CASSRRPWAGDTQYF.

The chain couples TRBV27 to TRBJ2-1, with 14 bases identical to TRBD2. This CDR3 has 16 amino acids. Germline loops: CDR1 MNHEY, CDR2 SMNVEV (reference sequence). With V trimmed by 6 bases and J by 7 bases, 8 bases remained unmatched. The CDR3 DNA reads as TGTGCCAGCAGCCGTCCAGGACTAGCGGGAGGAAATGAGCAGTTCTTC. As protein: CASSRPGLAGGNEQFF.

The chain combines TRBV9 with TRBJ2-7; 12 bases agree with TRBD2. This CDR3 contains 15 residues. V was clipped by 3 bases and J by 5 bases; unmatched bases: 6. Germline V lookup: CDR1 SGDLS, CDR2 YYNGEE. The CDR3 protein is CASSETSGSINEQYF. The CDR3 DNA is TGTGCCAGCAGCGAGACTAGCGGGAGCATTAACGAGCAGTACTTC.

The chain carries TRBV5-4 and TRBJ1-1; 10 bases align to TRBD1. The germline CDR1 and CDR2 sequences are SGHNT and YYREEE (reference sequence). CDR3 size: 18 residues. With V trimmed by 1 base and J by 0 bases, 9 bases remained unmatched. The CDR3 loop is CASSLLGQGIGVNTEAFF. The CDR3 DNA is TGTGCCAGCAGCTTGTTGGGACAGGGGATCGGGGTGAACACTGAAGCTTTCTTT.

V gene TRBV28 combines with J gene TRBJ1-2; D is uncertain. Germline lookup yields CDR1 MDHEN and CDR2 SYDVKM. The CDR3 consists of 12 residues. The V and J ends lost 3 bases and 5 bases respectively, with 7 bases between them. As DNA, the CDR3 is TGTGCCAGCAGTTTTGCCACTTATGGCTACACCTTC. It specifies CASSFATYGYTF.

The chain employs TRBV7-2 and TRBJ2-7; TRBD2 agrees at 7 bases. This CDR3 has 15 residues. Germline V lookup: CDR1 SGHTA, CDR2 FQGNSA. V trimming: 2 bases; J trimming: 0 bases; junction bases outside the gene matches: 4. CDR3 nucleotides: TGTGCCAGCAGCTTAAATAGCGGGCCCTCCTACGAGCAGTACTTC. As protein: CASSLNSGPSYEQYF.

V and J are TRBV7-9 and TRBJ1-1, with 7 bases that match TRBD1. This CDR3 comprises 13 residues. With V trimmed by 7 bases and J by 4 bases, 6 bases remained unmatched. Germline values: CDR1 SEHNR, CDR2 FQNEAQ (reference sequence). CDR3 bases: TGTGCCAGCACCATTCAGGGGGGCACTGAAGCTTTCTTT. It yields the protein CASTIQGGTEAFF.

The chain links TRBV6-5 to TRBJ1-5, with 8 bases identical to TRBD1. V gave up 0 bases and J gave up 7 bases; unmatched junction bases: 8. The CDR3 covers 16 residues. Germline values: CDR1 MNHEY, CDR2 SVGAGI. This CDR3 is CASSYSSRGLKQPQHF. The CDR3 DNA follows: TGTGCCAGCAGTTACTCAAGCAGGGGGCTAAAGCAGCCCCAGCATTTT.